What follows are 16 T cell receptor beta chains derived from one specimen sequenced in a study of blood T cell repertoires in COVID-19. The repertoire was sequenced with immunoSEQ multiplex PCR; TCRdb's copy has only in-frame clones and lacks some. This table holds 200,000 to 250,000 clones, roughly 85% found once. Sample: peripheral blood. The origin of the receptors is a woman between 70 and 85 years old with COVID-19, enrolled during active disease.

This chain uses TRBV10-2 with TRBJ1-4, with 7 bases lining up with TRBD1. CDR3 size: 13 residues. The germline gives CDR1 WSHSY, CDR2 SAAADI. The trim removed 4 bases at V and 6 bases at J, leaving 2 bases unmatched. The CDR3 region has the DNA TGCGCCAGCAGTGGACAGGGCTATGAAAAACTGTTTTTT. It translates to CASSGQGYEKLFF.

CDR3 residues: CASSVRSTGDTQYF. As DNA, the CDR3 is TGTGCCAGCAGCGTACGTTCCACGGGAGATACGCAGTATTTT. The J gene is TRBJ2-3, the V gene TRBV9; D unresolved. Trimming took 1 base from V and 5 from J, leaving 11 bases between them. Germline CDR1 reads SGDLS; CDR2 reads YYNGEE. CDR3 length: 14 residues.

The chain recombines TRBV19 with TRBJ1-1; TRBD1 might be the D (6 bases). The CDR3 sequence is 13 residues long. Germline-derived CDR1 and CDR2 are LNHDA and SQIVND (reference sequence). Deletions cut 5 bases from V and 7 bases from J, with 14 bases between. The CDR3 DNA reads TGTGCCAGTAGTCCCGGATACAGGGTTGAAGCTTTCTTT. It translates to CASSPGYRVEAFF.

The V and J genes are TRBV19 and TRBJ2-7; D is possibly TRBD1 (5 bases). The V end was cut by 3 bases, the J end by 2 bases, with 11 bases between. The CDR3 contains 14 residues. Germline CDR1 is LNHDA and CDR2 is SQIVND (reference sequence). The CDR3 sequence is CASSMFKGTYEQYF. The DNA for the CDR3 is TGTGCCAGTAGTATGTTCAAGGGGACCTACGAGCAGTACTTC.

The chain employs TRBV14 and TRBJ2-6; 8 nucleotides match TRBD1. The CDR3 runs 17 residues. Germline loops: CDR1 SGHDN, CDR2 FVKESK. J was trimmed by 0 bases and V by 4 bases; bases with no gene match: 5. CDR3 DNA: TGTGCCAGCAGCCGAAGGACAGGGAGCTCTGGGGCCAACGTCCTGACTTTC. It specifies CASSRRTGSSGANVLTF.

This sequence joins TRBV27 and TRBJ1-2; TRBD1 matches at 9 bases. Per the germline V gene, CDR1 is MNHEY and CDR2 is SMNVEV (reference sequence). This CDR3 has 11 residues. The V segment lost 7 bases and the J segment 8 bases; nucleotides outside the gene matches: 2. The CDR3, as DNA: TGTGCCAGCAAACAGGGGGCAGGCTACACCTTC. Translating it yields CASKQGAGYTF.

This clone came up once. The CDR3 DNA reads TGTGCCAGCAGTTTGGCGGGGGATGAGCAGTTCTTC. This encodes CASSLAGDEQFF. The J gene is TRBJ2-1, the V gene TRBV27; 7 bases are a match to TRBD2. Germline CDR1 and CDR2: MNHEY and SMNVEV (reference sequence). V shed 3 bases and J 8 bases; nucleotides not matched to a gene: 1. The CDR3 has 12 residues.

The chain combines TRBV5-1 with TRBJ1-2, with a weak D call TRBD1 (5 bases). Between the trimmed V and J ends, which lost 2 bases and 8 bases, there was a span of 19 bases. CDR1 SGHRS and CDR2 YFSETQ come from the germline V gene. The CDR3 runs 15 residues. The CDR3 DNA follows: TGCGCCAGCAGCTTCCTTCAGGGCGTGCAAGGGGGCTACACCTTC. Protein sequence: CASSFLQGVQGGYTF.

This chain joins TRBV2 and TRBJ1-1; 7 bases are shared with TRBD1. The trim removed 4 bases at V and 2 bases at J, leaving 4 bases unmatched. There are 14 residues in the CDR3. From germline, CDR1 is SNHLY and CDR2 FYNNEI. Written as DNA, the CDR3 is TGTGCCAGCAGTGGTCAGGGGGACAACACTGAAGCTTTCTTT. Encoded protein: CASSGQGDNTEAFF.

For the CDR3, the DNA is TGCGCCAGCAGCCGGTCGACAGGGGATCACACTGAAGCTTTCTTT. Translation gives CASSRSTGDHTEAFF. The V call is TRBV4-3, the J call TRBJ1-1; 8 bases are shared with TRBD1. The CDR3 extends over 15 amino acids. J lost 3 bases, V lost 4 bases, and 7 bases had no gene match. The germline V gene has CDR1 LGHNA and CDR2 YSLEER.

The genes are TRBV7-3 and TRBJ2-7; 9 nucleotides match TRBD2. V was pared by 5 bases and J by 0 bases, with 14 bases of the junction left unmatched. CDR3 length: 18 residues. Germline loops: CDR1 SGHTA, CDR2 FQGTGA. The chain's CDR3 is CASSQGTLAGATSYEQYF. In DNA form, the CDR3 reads TGTGCCAGCAGCCAAGGCACCTTAGCGGGAGCCACCTCCTACGAGCAGTACTTC.

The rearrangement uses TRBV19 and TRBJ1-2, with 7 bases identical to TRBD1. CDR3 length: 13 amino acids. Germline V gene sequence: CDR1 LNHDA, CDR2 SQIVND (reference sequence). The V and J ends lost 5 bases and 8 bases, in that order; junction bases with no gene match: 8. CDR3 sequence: CASSVTGQMGYTF. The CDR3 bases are TGTGCCAGTAGTGTGACAGGGCAGATGGGCTACACCTTC.

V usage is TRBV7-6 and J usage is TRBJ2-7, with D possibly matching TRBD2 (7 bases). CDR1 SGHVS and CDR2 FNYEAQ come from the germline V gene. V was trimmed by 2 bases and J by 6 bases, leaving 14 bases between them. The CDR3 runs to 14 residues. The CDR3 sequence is CASSLRGGPPEQYF. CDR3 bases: TGTGCCAGCAGCTTAAGGGGGGGACCCCCCGAGCAGTACTTC. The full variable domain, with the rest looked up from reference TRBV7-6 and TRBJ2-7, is GAGVSQSPRYKVTKRGQDVALRCDPISGHVSLYWYRQALGQGPEFLTYFNYEAQQDKSGLPNDRFSAERPEGSISTLTIQRTEQRDSAMYRCASSLRGGPPEQYFGPGTRLTVT.

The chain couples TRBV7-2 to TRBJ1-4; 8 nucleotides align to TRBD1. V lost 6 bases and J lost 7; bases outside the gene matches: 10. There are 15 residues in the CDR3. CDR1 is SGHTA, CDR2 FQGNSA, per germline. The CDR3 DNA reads TGTGCCAGCAGGAACCAGGGGGCAAGAGGTGAAAAACTGTTTTTT. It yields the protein CASRNQGARGEKLFF.

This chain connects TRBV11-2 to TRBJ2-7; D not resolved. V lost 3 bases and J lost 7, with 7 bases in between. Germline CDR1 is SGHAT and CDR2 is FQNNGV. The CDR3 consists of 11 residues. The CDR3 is CASSFPGEQYF. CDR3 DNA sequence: TGTGCCAGCAGCTTTCCCGGGGAGCAGTACTTC.

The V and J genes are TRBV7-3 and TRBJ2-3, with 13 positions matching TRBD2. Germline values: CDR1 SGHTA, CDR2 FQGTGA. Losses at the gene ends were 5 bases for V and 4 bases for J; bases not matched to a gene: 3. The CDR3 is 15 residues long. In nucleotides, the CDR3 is TGTGCCAGCAGCGAACTAGCGGGAGGGCCAGATACGCAGTATTTT. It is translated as CASSELAGGPDTQYF.